The next 20 T cell receptor delta chains were all read from a single sample in a study of Vδ1+ human thymocytes. General study points: Highly polyclonal TRG and TRD repertoires with Gaussian CDR3 length distributions appeared in thymus.

The template was reverse-transcribed extracted RNA. The CDR3 regions were amplified by multiplex PCR from V-gene primers to a constant-region primer. TCRdb reprocessed the multiplex PCR reads using CATT. This repertoire shows about 50,000 delta-chain clones, around 16% found once; its top ten account for about 0.35%. These TCRs' antigens remain unknown. Sequenced material: Vdelta1+ gamma-delta thymocytes from the thymus. The subset denotes: FACS-sorted CD3+ TCRalphabeta- TCRVdelta1+ TCRVdelta2- thymocytes. These receptors were obtained from a girl in the first two years of life who had congenital heart surgery.

The chain links TRDV1 to TRDJ1; 12 bases are shared with TRDD3. The germline gives CDR1 TSWWSYY, CDR2 QGS. CDR3 length: 23 amino acids. Germline trimming cut 6 bases from V and 0 bases from J; bases unmatched to any gene: 26. CDR3 residues: CALGPPSPVTGGYKTSYTDKLIF. The CDR3 nucleotides are TGTGCTCTTGGCCCGCCCAGTCCCGTAACTGGGGGATACAAAACCTCGTACACCGATAAACTCATCTTT.

A few counts support this clone. The V and J genes are TRDV1 and TRDJ1, with D possibly matching TRDD3 (5 bases). Germline V lookup: CDR1 TSWWSYY, CDR2 QGS. The CDR3 extends over 17 amino acids. V dropped 3 bases and J dropped 1 base, with 18 bases sitting between them. The CDR3 reads CALGEGLLGKGTDKLIF. CDR3 in DNA: TGTGCTCTTGGGGAGGGACTCCTGGGAAAGGGCACCGATAAACTCATCTTT.

The rearrangement joins TRDV1 to TRDJ1; TRDD3 matches at 9 bases. This CDR3 is built from 17 residues. V was pared by 3 bases and J by 10 bases, with 18 bases of the junction left unmatched. CDR1 and CDR2 (germline): TSWWSYY, QGS. The chain's CDR3 is CALGELPPSATGGGLIF. The CDR3, as DNA: TGTGCTCTTGGGGAGCTCCCTCCTTCCGCTACTGGGGGAGGACTCATCTTT.

There are many counts of this clone. V usage is TRDV2 and J usage is TRDJ1, with 7 positions matching TRDD3. The length of the CDR3 is 23 residues. With 1 base clipped from V and 3 bases from J, the junction kept 31 bases outside the gene matches. The germline V gene encodes CDR1 GEAIGNYY and CDR2 EKD. CDR3 coding DNA: TGTGCCTGTGACACGGGAGGATATTGGATGGAAAAACTGGGGCCGTCCTGGGCCGATAAACTCATCTTT. Its translation: CACDTGGYWMEKLGPSWADKLIF.

The V and J genes are TRDV1 and TRDJ1, with 9 bases matching TRDD2. The V segment lost 1 base and the J segment 0 bases; nucleotides outside the gene matches: 27. CDR1 and CDR2 (germline): TSWWSYY, QGS. CDR3 length equals 24 residues. The DNA of the CDR3 is TGTGCTCTTGGGGAACCCCAAGGCCTTCCTACGTTAGGGGGATCCGATTCGTACACCGATAAACTCATCTTT. This gives the protein CALGEPQGLPTLGGSDSYTDKLIF.

Comments on this clone: A much larger clonotype is one base distant, so this may be a read error. Other DNA sequences in the same sample also yield this CDR3. V gene TRAV29/DV5 combines with J gene TRDJ1; 7 bases agree with TRDD3. The CDR3 is 18 amino acids. Germline V gene lookup returns CDR1 NSMFDY and CDR2 ISSIKDK. The CDR3 region is CAASHSITGDSATDKLIF. Here the CDR3 DNA reads TGTGCCGCAAGCCATTCCATTACTGGGGATTCCGCCACCGATAAACTCATCTTT.

The table lists this clone with a few counts. The chain links TRDV1 to TRDJ1; tentative D call: TRDD3 (6 bases). The CDR3 runs 20 residues. Trimming shortened V by 3 bases and J by 3 bases, and 29 bases separated the two germline ends. The germline V gene has CDR1 TSWWSYY and CDR2 QGS. CDR3 residues: CALGEAALLKIRNLPDKLIF. For the CDR3, the DNA is TGTGCTCTTGGGGAGGCAGCCCTTTTAAAGATACGAAATCTCCCCGATAAACTCATCTTT.

This clone was counted between two and nine times. The chain carries TRDV2 and TRDJ1, with 13 positions matching TRDD3. V trimming: 5 bases; J trimming: 2 bases; junction bases outside the gene matches: 28. CDR3 length: 23 residues. Germline CDR1 and CDR2: GEAIGNYY and EKD. The DNA of the CDR3 is TGTGCCTGTGGCTTCCTTCCTACCCACCGAAACTGGGGGATACGCTGTTTAACCGATAAACTCATCTTT. This encodes CACGFLPTHRNWGIRCLTDKLIF.

This clone was picked up a small number of times. This rearrangement joins TRDV2 to TRDJ1; 12 nucleotides line up with TRDD3. J gave up 0 bases and V 1 base, and 14 bases lay outside the gene matches. CDR1 GEAIGNYY and CDR2 EKD come from the germline V gene. The CDR3 is made up of 20 amino acids. For the CDR3, the DNA is TGTGCCTGTGACACTGCTAAGTACTGGGGGATACCGGGGTACACCGATAAACTCATCTTT. Translated: CACDTAKYWGIPGYTDKLIF.

This clone appeared a few times. The gene calls are TRAV29/DV5 and TRDJ1; 9 bases line up with TRDD3. Germline CDR1 and CDR2: NSMFDY and ISSIKDK. This CDR3 is 16 amino acids long. J lost 0 bases, V lost 3 bases, and 9 bases had no gene match. The CDR3 is CAAIDRTGGNTDKLIF. The CDR3 DNA follows: TGTGCAGCAATCGATCGTACTGGGGGAAACACCGATAAACTCATCTTT.

This clone has more than one count but fewer than ten. This chain connects TRDV1 to TRDJ1, with 8 positions matching TRDD3. In germline, CDR1 is TSWWSYY, CDR2 QGS. This CDR3 region has 21 residues. After removal of 2 bases from V and 0 bases from J, the junction contained 20 bases not matched to a gene. The CDR3 protein is CALGEGYVSFYWGSYTDKLIF. The CDR3 nucleotides are TGTGCTCTTGGGGAAGGTTACGTTTCCTTTTACTGGGGGTCGTACACCGATAAACTCATCTTT.

This clone turned up a few times. The chain is built from TRDV1 and TRDJ1, with TRDD3 matching over 12 bases. The germline V gene encodes CDR1 TSWWSYY and CDR2 QGS. V dropped 0 bases and J dropped 9; count of bases not matched to a gene: 17. The CDR3 spans 19 residues. The CDR3 is CALGELGSSPTGGYQELIF. The CDR3, as DNA: TGTGCTCTTGGGGAACTTGGATCCTCTCCCACTGGGGGATACCAGGAACTCATCTTT.

This sequence joins TRDV1 and TRDJ1, with D hard to call. Looked up from germline, CDR1 is TSWWSYY and CDR2 is QGS. The length of the CDR3 is 18 residues. The V gene lost 5 bases and the J gene lost 0 bases, with 22 bases spanning the gap. The CDR3, as DNA: TGTGCTCTTGGGCCACATCTACGGTCGGGGCCGTACACCGATAAACTCATCTTT. Protein: CALGPHLRSGPYTDKLIF.

By its share, this clone is medium-sized. The sample carries other DNA sequences with the same CDR3. J is TRDJ1 and V is TRAV29/DV5; 9 nucleotides agree with TRDD2. Trimming took 0 bases from V and 12 from J; bases not matched to a gene: 12. The length of the CDR3 is 14 residues. Germline-derived CDR1 and CDR2 are NSMFDY and ISSIKDK. Written as DNA, the CDR3 is TGTGCAGCAAGCGATGGCCTTCCTACGTCTAAGGTCATCTTT. This encodes CAASDGLPTSKVIF.

This clone has a handful of counts. The V call is TRDV1, the J call TRDJ1, with D perhaps TRDD2 or TRDD3 (5 bases each). Trimming cost V 4 bases and J 5 bases, with 17 bases left between them. The CDR3 extends over 15 amino acids. Germline V gene sequence: CDR1 TSWWSYY, CDR2 QGS. DNA of the CDR3: TGTGCTCTTGGGGTCTATTCCTCTCCTGGGGATAAACTCATCTTT. Protein sequence: CALGVYSSPGDKLIF.

This clone turned up a few times. The chain combines TRDV1 with TRDJ1; 11 bases match TRDD3. Germline CDR1 TSWWSYY, CDR2 QGS. This CDR3 spans 20 amino acids. J gave up 2 bases and V 0 bases, and 14 bases lay outside the gene matches. The CDR3 reads CALGELRAYGGGYATDKLIF. CDR3 coding DNA: TGTGCTCTTGGGGAACTTCGCGCCTACGGTGGGGGATACGCAACCGATAAACTCATCTTT.

This clone was counted between two and nine times. The genes are TRDV1 and TRDJ1; D call uncertain. With 3 bases removed from V and 0 bases from J, the gap between germline ends came to 17 bases. The CDR3 spans 17 residues. The germline gives CDR1 TSWWSYY, CDR2 QGS. The CDR3 DNA reads TGTGCTCTTGGGGATTTACGCCGAGATCAGTACACCGATAAACTCATCTTT. This translates into CALGDLRRDQYTDKLIF.

By share, this clone counts as medium-sized. V usage is TRDV2 and J usage is TRDJ1, with a possible D match to TRDD3 (6 bases). V was pared by 0 bases and J by 4 bases, with 17 bases between. Germline V gene sequence: CDR1 GEAIGNYY, CDR2 EKD. The CDR3 is 16 residues long. CDR3 coding DNA: TGTGCCTGTGACACCGTTGTCGTGGTGGGGGGCGATAAACTCATCTTT. It encodes CACDTVVVVGGDKLIF.

In its sample, this clone was seen a few times. The chain recombines TRDV1 with TRDJ1; 13 nucleotides agree with TRDD3. V was clipped by 3 bases and J by 10 bases; unmatched bases: 11. The CDR3 contains 16 residues. CDR1 is TSWWSYY, CDR2 QGS, per germline. The CDR3 region is CALGDDWYWGIRRLIF. The CDR3 coding sequence is TGTGCTCTTGGGGACGACTGGTACTGGGGGATACGAAGACTCATCTTT.

The chain recombines TRDV1 with TRDJ1; D might be TRDD2 (5 bases). The V gene's germline CDR1 is TSWWSYY and CDR2 QGS. The CDR3 extends over 15 amino acids. V dropped 3 bases and J dropped 8 bases, with 19 bases sitting between them. The CDR3 reads CALGDSHRGPTKLIF. In DNA form, the CDR3 reads TGTGCTCTTGGGGACTCTCACCGAGGGCCTACAAAACTCATCTTT.